Listed below are T cell receptor beta chains from one sample, sequenced in a study of cytomegalovirus exposure and HLA in healthy donors. The protocol was immunoSEQ multiplex PCR, while the TCRdb copy is restricted to in-frame clones and leaves out a portion. The table lists about 210,000 clones, around four fifths of them singletons, with about a tenth in the top ten. Material: PBMCs. These receptors were obtained from a woman aged 45 to 65 in good health and CMV-seropositive. CDR3s include the opening cysteine and the closing phenylalanine or tryptophan. The D gene is left open where the match is weak. Size values are once, few and many counts, or a class for expanded clones, and some rows have none.

CDR3 protein	CDR3 DNA	V gene	J gene	D gene	clone size
CASSEGQVNGYTF	TGTGCCAGCTCAGAAGGACAGGTTAATGGCTACACCTTC	TRBV18	TRBJ1-2	TRBD1	few
CASSLQGAGAGANVLTF	TGTGCCAGCAGCCTACAGGGGGCGGGTGCCGGGGCCAACGTCCTGACTTTC	TRBV7-3	TRBJ2-6	TRBD1	-
CASTVQGAGEKLFF	TGTGCCAGCACTGTCCAGGGGGCGGGTGAAAAACTGTTTTTT	TRBV6-5	TRBJ1-4	TRBD1	-
CAISESSTNYGYTF	TGTGCCATCAGTGAGTCGTCAACTAACTATGGCTACACCTTC	TRBV10-3	TRBJ1-2	-	-
CASLNLRGLDGYTF	TGTGCCTCCCTAAACCTCAGGGGGCTGGATGGCTACACCTTC	TRBV30	TRBJ1-2	TRBD1	-
CASSKDRGVTYEQYF	TGTGCCAGCAGCAAGGACAGGGGGGTAACCTACGAGCAGTACTTC	TRBV11-3	TRBJ2-7	TRBD1	-
CASSLGTGAETQYF	TGCGCCAGCAGCTTGGGGACAGGGGCAGAGACCCAGTACTTC	TRBV5-1	TRBJ2-5	TRBD1	-
CASRTSQGARTEAFF	TGTGCCAGCAGAACATCGCAGGGGGCGCGCACTGAAGCTTTCTTT	TRBV6-5	TRBJ1-1	TRBD1	-
CASSAQSGQGYGYTF	TGTGCCAGCAGCGCCCAGTCGGGACAGGGCTATGGCTACACCTTC	TRBV9	TRBJ1-2	TRBD1	-
CASSTGGRQPQHF	TGTGCCAGTAGTACCGGGGGTCGCCAGCCCCAGCATTTT	TRBV19	TRBJ1-5	-	-
CASSLGTGSNQPQHF	TGTGCCAGCAGCTTGGGGACAGGGTCAAATCAGCCCCAGCATTTT	TRBV5-6	TRBJ1-5	TRBD1	-
CASSKRTAYEQYF	TGTGCCAGCAGTAAAAGGACAGCTTACGAGCAGTACTTC	TRBV11-3	TRBJ2-7	-	-
CASSSTKGKQETQYF	TGTGCCAGCAGCTCAACTAAGGGGAAACAAGAGACCCAGTACTTC	TRBV11-2	TRBJ2-5	-	-
CAISDHGGEYNEQFF	TGTGCCATCAGTGACCACGGGGGGGAGTACAATGAGCAGTTCTTC	TRBV10-3	TRBJ2-1	TRBD2	once
CASSFSDRPEKLFF	TGTGCCAGCAGTTTCTCGGACAGGCCTGAAAAACTGTTTTTT	TRBV6-5	TRBJ1-4	TRBD1	-
CASSLQGTGRTEAFF	TGTGCCAGCAGCTTACAAGGGACAGGGCGCACTGAAGCTTTCTTT	TRBV7-8	TRBJ1-1	TRBD1	-
CASSQGDLSSYEQYF	TGTGCCAGCAGCCAGGGGGATTTAAGCTCCTACGAGCAGTACTTC	TRBV9	TRBJ2-7	TRBD1	-
CASSDSLRQGGNNSPLHF	TGTGCCAGCAGTGACTCTCTGAGACAGGGGGGAAATAATTCACCCCTCCACTTT	TRBV6-4	TRBJ1-6	TRBD1	-
CASSIREDEKLFF	TGTGCCAGTAGTATCAGGGAGGATGAAAAACTGTTTTTT	TRBV19	TRBJ1-4	-	-
CASVRQLDGYTF	TGTGCCAGCGTGAGGCAATTGGATGGCTACACCTTC	TRBV2	TRBJ1-2	-	-
CASGLGTGQPQHF	TGTGCTAGTGGTTTGGGGACAGGTCAGCCCCAGCATTTT	TRBV12-5	TRBJ1-5	TRBD1	-
CASSLGQAAGETQYF	TGTGCCAGCAGCTTAGGTCAGGCCGCGGGAGAGACCCAGTACTTC	TRBV7-3	TRBJ2-5	-	-
CASNGGQDNEKLFF	TGTGCCAGCAATGGAGGGCAGGACAATGAAAAACTGTTTTTT	TRBV6-6	TRBJ1-4	-	-
CASSLALSGPNEQFF	TGTGCCAGCAGCTTAGCGCTCAGCGGGCCTAATGAGCAGTTCTTC	TRBV7-8	TRBJ2-1	-	-
CASRDGGSGSYEQYF	TGTGCCAGCAGGGATGGGGGGTCGGGCTCCTACGAGCAGTACTTC	TRBV6-6	TRBJ2-7	-	once
CASSVADRGGGAFF	TGTGCCAGCAGCGTGGCTGACAGGGGAGGTGGAGCTTTCTTT	TRBV5-4	TRBJ1-1	TRBD1	-
CASSPGLAGTDTQYF	TGCGCCAGCAGCCCCGGACTAGCGGGCACAGATACGCAGTATTTT	TRBV5-1	TRBJ2-3	TRBD2	-
CASSVTGTGNTIYF	TGTGCCAGCAGTGTGACAGGCACGGGAAACACCATATATTTT	TRBV2	TRBJ1-3	-	-
CASSLWAGGHSYEQYF	TGTGCCAGCAGTTTATGGGCGGGGGGCCACTCCTACGAGCAGTACTTC	TRBV27	TRBJ2-7	TRBD2	-
CAWSRTGVGNQPQHF	TGTGCCTGGAGTCGGACAGGGGTTGGCAATCAGCCCCAGCATTTT	TRBV30	TRBJ1-5	TRBD1	-
CASGPGGQTTLNTEAFF	TGTGCCAGCGGTCCGGGTGGACAGACCACCTTGAACACTGAAGCTTTCTTT	TRBV28	TRBJ1-1	-	-
CASRITGDRSPLHF	TGTGCCAGCAGGATAACAGGGGACCGTTCACCCCTCCACTTT	TRBV2	TRBJ1-6	TRBD1	-
CASRRGGAPGNQPQHF	TGTGCCAGCAGGAGGGGGGGGGCGCCTGGCAATCAGCCCCAGCATTTT	TRBV27	TRBJ1-5	-	-
CASSAKSRGNYGYTF	TGTGCCAGCAGTGCCAAAAGCAGGGGTAACTATGGCTACACCTTC	TRBV2	TRBJ1-2	-	-
CASSLLGQAYNEQFF	TGTGCCAGCAGCTTACTGGGTCAGGCTTACAATGAGCAGTTCTTC	TRBV7-2	TRBJ2-1	-	-
CASSAPGVSGELFF	TGTGCCAGCAGCGCCCCAGGGGTATCCGGGGAGCTGTTTTTT	TRBV9	TRBJ2-2	-	-
CASSQGPGGTEAFF	TGCGCCAGCAGCCAAGGTCCAGGGGGCACTGAAGCTTTCTTT	TRBV4-1	TRBJ1-1	TRBD1	few
CASSLGEVSEAFF	TGTGCCAGCAGCTTAGGTGAGGTTTCTGAAGCTTTCTTT	TRBV7-9	TRBJ1-1	-	few
CASSWGLAGNEQFF	TGTGCCAGCAGCTGGGGACTAGCGGGCAATGAGCAGTTCTTC	TRBV5-4	TRBJ2-1	TRBD2	few
CASSRGQGEREWQYF	TGTGCCAGCAGCCGGGGACAGGGGGAGAGGGAGTGGCAGTACTTC	TRBV11-2	TRBJ2-7	TRBD1	once
CASSSFPEGNNYGYTF	TGCGCCAGCAGCTCCTTCCCCGAGGGAAATAACTATGGCTACACCTTC	TRBV5-1	TRBJ1-2	-	once
CASSSGGNQPQHF	TGTGCCAGCAGCTCAGGGGGCAATCAGCCCCAGCATTTT	TRBV27	TRBJ1-5	-	-
CASSGEGSYEQYF	TGTGCCAGCAGTGGGGAGGGGAGCTACGAGCAGTACTTC	TRBV21-1	TRBJ2-7	-	-
CASSVRAGVRGNTEAFF	TGTGCCAGCAGCGTTCGGGCAGGGGTTAGAGGGAACACTGAAGCTTTCTTT	TRBV9	TRBJ1-1	-	-
CASSQVRGETQYF	TGCGCCAGCAGCCAAGTCAGGGGAGAGACCCAGTACTTC	TRBV4-3	TRBJ2-5	-	few
CAISETGLPSHYGYTF	TGTGCCATCAGTGAGACGGGATTACCCTCCCACTATGGCTACACCTTC	TRBV6-1	TRBJ1-2	-	once
CASSLIGQQETQYF	TGTGCCAGCAGCTTAATTGGGCAGCAAGAGACCCAGTACTTC	TRBV7-3	TRBJ2-5	-	-
CASSPGQGKGETQYF	TGTGCCAGCAGCCCTGGACAGGGGAAGGGAGAGACCCAGTACTTC	TRBV11-3	TRBJ2-5	TRBD1	-
CASSLGTGQDTQYF	TGTGCCAGCAGTTTGGGGACAGGGCAAGATACGCAGTATTTT	TRBV6-6	TRBJ2-3	TRBD1	few
CASSLKGQGVVSGANVLTF	TGTGCCAGCAGCTTAAAGGGGCAGGGGGTGGTCTCTGGGGCCAACGTCCTGACTTTC	TRBV7-9	TRBJ2-6	TRBD1	-
CASSLILGEAFF	TGTGCCAGCAGCTTAATACTAGGTGAAGCTTTCTTT	TRBV7-9	TRBJ1-1	-	-
CASSLGDSTYEQYF	TGTGCCAGCAGCTTAGGCGACAGTACCTACGAGCAGTACTTC	TRBV7-7	TRBJ2-7	-	-
CASQRQGVGYTF	TGTGCCAGCCAAAGACAGGGAGTCGGCTACACCTTC	TRBV6-6	TRBJ1-2	TRBD1	few
CASSEREYGYTF	TGTGCCAGCAGTGAACGAGAATATGGCTACACCTTC	TRBV2	TRBJ1-2	-	few
CASSLGDRRRRKTQYF	TGTGCCAGCAGCCTAGGGGACAGAAGACGAAGGAAGACCCAGTACTTC	TRBV5-6	TRBJ2-5	TRBD1	-
CASSSTGGAYEKLFF	TGTGCCAGCAGCTCCACCGGGGGGGCGTATGAAAAACTGTTTTTT	TRBV7-3	TRBJ1-4	-	once